The T cell receptor beta chain under discussion was sequenced for a study of blood T cell repertoires in COVID-19. Under the authors' procedure: Amplification with reference gene primers provided the estimates of nucleated cell counts. Measured with immunoSEQ multiplex PCR; TCRdb has only the in-frame clones, and not every one. V, J and clone size are taken as reported in that table, and D and trimming were inferred from the DNA itself. The sample lists 310,000 or so clones, more than 75% occurring once. This clone was observed a single time. This CDR3 is 14 amino acids long. Trimming pared 6 bases from V and 2 bases from J, leaving 14 bases between. The germline V gene encodes CDR1 MNHEY and CDR2 SVGAGI.

Sequencing input: peripheral blood. J is TRBJ2-7 and V is TRBV6-5, with a tentative D call TRBD1 (5 bases). The sequence was collected from a woman aged 50 to 60 with acute or convalescent COVID-19. The chain's CDR3 is CASRPDSVTYEQYF. The DNA of the CDR3 is TGTGCCAGCAGACCCGACAGCGTCACCTACGAGCAGTACTTC.